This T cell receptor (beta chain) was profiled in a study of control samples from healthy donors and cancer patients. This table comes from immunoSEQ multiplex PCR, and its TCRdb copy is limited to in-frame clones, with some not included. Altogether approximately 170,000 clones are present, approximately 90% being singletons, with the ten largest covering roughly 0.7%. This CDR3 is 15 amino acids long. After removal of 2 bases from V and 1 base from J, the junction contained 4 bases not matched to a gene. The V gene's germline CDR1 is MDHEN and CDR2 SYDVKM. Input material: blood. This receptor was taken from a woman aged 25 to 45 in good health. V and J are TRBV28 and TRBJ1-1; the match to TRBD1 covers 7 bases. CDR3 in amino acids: CASSLITGANTEAFF. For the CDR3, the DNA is TGTGCCAGCAGTTTAATTACAGGGGCGAACACTGAAGCTTTCTTT. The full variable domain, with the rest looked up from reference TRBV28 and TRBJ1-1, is DVKVTQSSRYLVKRTGEKVFLECVQDMDHENMFWYRQDPGLGLRLIYFSYDVKMKEKGDIPEGYSVSREKKERFSLILESASTNQTSMYLCASSLITGANTEAFFGQGTRLTVV.